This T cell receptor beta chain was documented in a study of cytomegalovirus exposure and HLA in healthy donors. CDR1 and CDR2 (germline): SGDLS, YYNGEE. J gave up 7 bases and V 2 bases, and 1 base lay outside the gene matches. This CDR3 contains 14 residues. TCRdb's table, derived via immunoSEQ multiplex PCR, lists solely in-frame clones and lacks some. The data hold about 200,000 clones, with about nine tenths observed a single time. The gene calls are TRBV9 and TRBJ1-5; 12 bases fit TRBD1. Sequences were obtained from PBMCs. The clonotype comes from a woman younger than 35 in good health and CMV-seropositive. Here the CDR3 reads CASSVGTGGQPQHF. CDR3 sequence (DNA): TGTGCCAGCAGCGTTGGGACAGGGGGCCAGCCCCAGCATTTT.